Described below is a single TCR beta chain sequence and its context. The antigen remains undetermined. Other DNA sequences in this sample translate to the same CDR3. Sequencing used immunoSEQ multiplex PCR; TCRdb keeps in-frame clones, though not all of them. The profile shows approximately 110,000 clones, roughly nine tenths of them singletons. The CDR3 contains 14 residues. V lost 3 bases, J lost 7 bases, and 6 bases stayed unmatched. Germline CDR1 KGHSH, CDR2 LQKENI. The data stem from a study of T cell responses to AZD1222 COVID-19 vaccine. Overall study context: Second-dose timings of about 4 or about 12 weeks were pooled. Notes on the study in general: Mostly white British, mostly female donors; authors suggested clonal diversity may be underestimated.

The material was peripheral blood, obtained on day 0 of AZD1222 vaccination. The sequence derives from an adult in good health. The chain recombines TRBV18 with TRBJ1-3; the match to TRBD1 covers 7 bases. The CDR3 is CASSPDRAGNTIYF. The CDR3 DNA is TGTGCCAGCTCACCTGACAGGGCGGGGAACACCATATATTTT.